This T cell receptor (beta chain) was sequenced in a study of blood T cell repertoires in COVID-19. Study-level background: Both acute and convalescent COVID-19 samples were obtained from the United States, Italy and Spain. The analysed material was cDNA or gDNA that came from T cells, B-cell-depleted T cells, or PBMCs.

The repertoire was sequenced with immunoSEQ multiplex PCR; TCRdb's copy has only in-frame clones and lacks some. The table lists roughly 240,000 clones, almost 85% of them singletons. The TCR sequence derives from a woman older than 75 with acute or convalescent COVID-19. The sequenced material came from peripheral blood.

CDR3 DNA sequence: TGCGCCAGCAGTGTTGCTTTCGGTCCCACGGTCAACTATGGCTACACCTTC. Protein: CASSVAFGPTVNYGYTF. This chain joins TRBV10-2 and TRBJ1-2; D ambiguous. Germline V gene data show CDR1 as WSHSY and CDR2 as SAAADI. CDR3 length: 17 amino acids. V was trimmed by 4 bases and J by 2 bases, leaving 20 bases between them.